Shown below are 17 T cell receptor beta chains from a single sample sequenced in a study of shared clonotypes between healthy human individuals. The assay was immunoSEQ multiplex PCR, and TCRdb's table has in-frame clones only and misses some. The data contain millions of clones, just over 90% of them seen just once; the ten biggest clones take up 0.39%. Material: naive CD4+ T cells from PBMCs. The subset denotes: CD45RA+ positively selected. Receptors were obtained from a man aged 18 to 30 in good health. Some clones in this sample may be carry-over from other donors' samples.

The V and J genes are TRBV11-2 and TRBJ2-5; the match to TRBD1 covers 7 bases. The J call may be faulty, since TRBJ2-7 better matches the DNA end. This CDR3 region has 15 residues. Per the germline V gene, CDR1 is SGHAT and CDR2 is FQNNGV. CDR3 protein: CASSTEGGRSYEQYF. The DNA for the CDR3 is TGTGCCAGCAGCACCGAAGGGGGCCGATCCTACGAGCAGTACTTC.

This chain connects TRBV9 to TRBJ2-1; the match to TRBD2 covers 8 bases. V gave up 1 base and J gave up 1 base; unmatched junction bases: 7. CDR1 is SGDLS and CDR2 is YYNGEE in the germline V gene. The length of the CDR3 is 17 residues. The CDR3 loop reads CASSVTAAGGSYNEQFF. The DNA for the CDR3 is TGTGCCAGCAGCGTAACGGCCGCGGGAGGTTCCTACAATGAGCAGTTCTTC.

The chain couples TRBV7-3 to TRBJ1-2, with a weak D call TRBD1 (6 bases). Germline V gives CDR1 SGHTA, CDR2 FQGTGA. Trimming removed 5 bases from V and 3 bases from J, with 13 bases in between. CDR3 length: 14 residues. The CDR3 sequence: CASSPRGGYYGYTF. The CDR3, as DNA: TGTGCCAGCAGCCCCAGGGGAGGGTACTATGGCTACACCTTC.

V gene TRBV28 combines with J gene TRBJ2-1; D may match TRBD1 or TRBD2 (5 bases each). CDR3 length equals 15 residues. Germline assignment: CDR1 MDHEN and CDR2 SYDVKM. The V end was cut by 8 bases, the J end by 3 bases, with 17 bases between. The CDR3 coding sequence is TGTGCCAGCCTACTTCCCGGGACCGGCTACAATGAGCAGTTCTTC. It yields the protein CASLLPGTGYNEQFF.

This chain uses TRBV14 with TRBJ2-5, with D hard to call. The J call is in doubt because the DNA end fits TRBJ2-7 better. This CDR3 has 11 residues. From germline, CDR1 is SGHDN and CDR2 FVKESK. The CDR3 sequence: CASSQSFEQYF. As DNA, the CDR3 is TGTGCCAGCAGCCAATCATTCGAGCAGTACTTC.

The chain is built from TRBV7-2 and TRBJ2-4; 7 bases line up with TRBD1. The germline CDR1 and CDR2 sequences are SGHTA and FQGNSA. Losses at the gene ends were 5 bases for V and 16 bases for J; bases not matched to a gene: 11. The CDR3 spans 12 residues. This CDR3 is CASSLNYRDSYF. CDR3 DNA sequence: TGTGCCAGCAGCCTGAACTACCGGGACAGTTACTTC. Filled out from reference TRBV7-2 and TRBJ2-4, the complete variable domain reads GAGVSQSPSNKVTEKGKDVELRCDPISGHTALYWYRQSLGQGLEFLIYFQGNSAPDKSGLPSDRFSAERTGGSVSTLTIQRTQQEDSAVYLCASSLNYRDSYFGAGTRLSVL.

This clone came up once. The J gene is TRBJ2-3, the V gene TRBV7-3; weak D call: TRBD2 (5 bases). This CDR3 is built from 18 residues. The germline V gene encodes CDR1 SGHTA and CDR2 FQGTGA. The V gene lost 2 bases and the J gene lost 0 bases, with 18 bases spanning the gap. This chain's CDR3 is CASSLLNRGRSSTDTQYF. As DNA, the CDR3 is TGTGCCAGCAGCTTACTGAACCGCGGGCGGTCTAGCACAGATACGCAGTATTTT.

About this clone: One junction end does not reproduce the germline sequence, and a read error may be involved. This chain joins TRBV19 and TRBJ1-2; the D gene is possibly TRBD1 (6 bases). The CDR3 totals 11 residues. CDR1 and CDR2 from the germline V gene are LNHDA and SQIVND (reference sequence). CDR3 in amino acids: CASSIGGSYTF. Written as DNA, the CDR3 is TGTGCCAGTAGCATAGGGGGGAGCTACACCTTC.

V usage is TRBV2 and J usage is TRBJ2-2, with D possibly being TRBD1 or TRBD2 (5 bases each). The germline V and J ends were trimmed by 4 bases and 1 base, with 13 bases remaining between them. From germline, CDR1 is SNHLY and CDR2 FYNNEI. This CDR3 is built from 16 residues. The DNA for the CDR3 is TGTGCCAGCAGTGGCTTGGGGACGCAGAACACCGGGGAGCTGTTTTTT. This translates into CASSGLGTQNTGELFF.

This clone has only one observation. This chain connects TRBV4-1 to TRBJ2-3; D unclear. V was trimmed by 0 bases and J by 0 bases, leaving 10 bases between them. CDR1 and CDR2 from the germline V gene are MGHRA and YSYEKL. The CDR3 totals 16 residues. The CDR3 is CASSQDLAASTDTQYF. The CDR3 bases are TGCGCCAGCAGCCAAGATCTCGCGGCAAGCACAGATACGCAGTATTTT.

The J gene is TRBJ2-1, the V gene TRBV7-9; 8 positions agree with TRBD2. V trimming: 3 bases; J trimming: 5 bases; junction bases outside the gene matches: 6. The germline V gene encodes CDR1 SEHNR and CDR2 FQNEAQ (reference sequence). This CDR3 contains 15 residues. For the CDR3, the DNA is TGTGCCAGCAGCTTCGGGAGGGCGACGAACAATGAGCAGTTCTTC. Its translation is CASSFGRATNNEQFF.

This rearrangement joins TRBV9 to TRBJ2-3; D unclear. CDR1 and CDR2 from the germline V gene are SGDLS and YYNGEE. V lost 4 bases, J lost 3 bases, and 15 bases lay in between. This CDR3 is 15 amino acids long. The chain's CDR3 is CASSLSALSTDTQYF. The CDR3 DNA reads TGTGCCAGCAGCCTCTCTGCCCTCTCTACAGATACGCAGTATTTT.

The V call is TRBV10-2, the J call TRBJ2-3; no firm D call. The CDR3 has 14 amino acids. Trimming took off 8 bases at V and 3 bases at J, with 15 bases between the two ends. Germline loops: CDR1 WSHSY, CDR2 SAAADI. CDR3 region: CASRLLLRTDTQYF. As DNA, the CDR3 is TGCGCCAGCCGACTCCTCCTTCGGACAGATACGCAGTATTTT.

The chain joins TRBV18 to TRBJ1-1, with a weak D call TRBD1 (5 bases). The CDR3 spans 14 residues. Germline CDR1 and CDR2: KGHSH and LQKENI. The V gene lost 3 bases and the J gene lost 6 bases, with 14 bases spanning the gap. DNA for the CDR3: TGTGCCAGCTCACCTGCCGGGACCCTCGCTGAAGCTTTCTTT. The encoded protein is CASSPAGTLAEAFF.

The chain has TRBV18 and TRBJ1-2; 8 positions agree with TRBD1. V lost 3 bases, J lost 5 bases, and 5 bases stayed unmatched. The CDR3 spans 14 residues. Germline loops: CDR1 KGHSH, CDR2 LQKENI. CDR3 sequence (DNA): TGTGCCAGCTCACCGACAGGGGATTTGTATGGCTACACCTTC. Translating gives CASSPTGDLYGYTF.

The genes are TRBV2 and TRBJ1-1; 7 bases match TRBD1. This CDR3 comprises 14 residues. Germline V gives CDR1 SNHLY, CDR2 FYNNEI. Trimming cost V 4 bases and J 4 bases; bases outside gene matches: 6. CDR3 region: CASSVDQGGTEAFF. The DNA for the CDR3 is TGTGCCAGCAGTGTGGACCAGGGGGGCACTGAAGCTTTCTTT.

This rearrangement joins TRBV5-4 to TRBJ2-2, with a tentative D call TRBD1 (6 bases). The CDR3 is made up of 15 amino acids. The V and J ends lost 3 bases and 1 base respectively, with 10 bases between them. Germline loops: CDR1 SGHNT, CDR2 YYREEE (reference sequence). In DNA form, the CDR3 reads TGTGCCAGCAGCTCCGGACAGAAGAACACCGGGGAGCTGTTTTTT. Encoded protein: CASSSGQKNTGELFF.